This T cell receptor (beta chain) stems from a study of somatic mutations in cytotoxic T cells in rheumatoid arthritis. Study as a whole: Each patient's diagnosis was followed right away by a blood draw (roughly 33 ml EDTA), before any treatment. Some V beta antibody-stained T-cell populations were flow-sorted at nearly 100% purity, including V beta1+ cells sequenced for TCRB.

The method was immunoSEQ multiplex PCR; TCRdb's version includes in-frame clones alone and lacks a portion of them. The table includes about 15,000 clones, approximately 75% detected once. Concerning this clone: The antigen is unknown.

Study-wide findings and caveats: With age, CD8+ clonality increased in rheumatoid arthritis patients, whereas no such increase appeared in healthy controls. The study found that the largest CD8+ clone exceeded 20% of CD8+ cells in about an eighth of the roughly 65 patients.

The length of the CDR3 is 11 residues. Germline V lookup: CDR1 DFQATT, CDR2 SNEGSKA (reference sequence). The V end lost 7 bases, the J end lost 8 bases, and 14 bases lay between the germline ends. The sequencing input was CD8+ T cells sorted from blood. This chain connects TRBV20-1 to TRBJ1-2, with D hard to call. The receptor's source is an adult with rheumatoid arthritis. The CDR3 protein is CSVTGPRGYTF. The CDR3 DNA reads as TGCAGTGTTACCGGGCCCCGGGGCTACACCTTC.